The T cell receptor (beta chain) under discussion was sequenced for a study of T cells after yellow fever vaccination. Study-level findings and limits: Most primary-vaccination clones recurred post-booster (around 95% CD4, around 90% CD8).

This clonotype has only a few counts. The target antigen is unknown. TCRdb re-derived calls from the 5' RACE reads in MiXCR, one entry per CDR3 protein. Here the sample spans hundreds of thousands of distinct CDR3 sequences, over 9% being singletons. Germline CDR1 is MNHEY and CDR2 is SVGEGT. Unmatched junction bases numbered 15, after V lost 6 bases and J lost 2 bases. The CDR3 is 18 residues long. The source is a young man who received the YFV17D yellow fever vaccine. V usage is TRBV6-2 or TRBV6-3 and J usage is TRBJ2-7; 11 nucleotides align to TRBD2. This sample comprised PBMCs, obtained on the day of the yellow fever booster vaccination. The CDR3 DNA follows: TGTGCCAGCAGCCATCTCCCCTCCTTGACTAGCGGGACCTACGAGCAGTACTTC. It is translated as CASSHLPSLTSGTYEQYF.